This passage covers 6 T cell receptor beta chains from one sample sequenced in a study of CD8+ T cells in alopecia areata. Extracted RNA was reverse transcribed, and the resulting cDNA served as sequencing template. Sequenced by immunoSEQ multiplex PCR; TCRdb stores in-frame clones only, minus some. Of approximately 91,000 clones listed, about 40% are singletons. The material sequenced was CD4+ T cells sorted from blood. The origin of the receptors is a human donor with alopecia areata.

The table lists this clone with a few counts. The chain combines TRBV30 with TRBJ2-7, with D perhaps TRBD1 or TRBD2 (5 bases each). This CDR3 has 11 amino acids. Germline V CDR1 and CDR2: GTSNPN, SVGIG (reference sequence). V shed 3 bases and J shed 9 bases, with 12 bases lying between them. Written as DNA, the CDR3 is TGTGCCTGGAGCGAGGGGTCGAGGCAGTACTTC. Translating it yields CAWSEGSRQYF.

CDR3 nucleotides: TGTGCCTGGAGGGCAGCGGGAGGCCCCAGGGAACAGTACTTC. Protein product: CAWRAAGGPREQYF. This chain uses TRBV30 with TRBJ2-7; 9 bases match TRBD2. Germline trimming cut 3 bases from V and 10 bases from J; bases unmatched to any gene: 13. CDR3 length equals 14 residues. Looked up from germline, CDR1 is GTSNPN and CDR2 is SVGIG (reference sequence).

This clone was recorded a few times. This chain uses TRBV29-1 with TRBJ2-2; no firm D call. The CDR3 has 14 amino acids. Trimming cost V 4 bases and J 4 bases, with 13 bases left between them. The V gene's germline CDR1 is SQVTM and CDR2 ANQGSEA. This CDR3 is CSVVEQRLTGELFF. The CDR3 nucleotides read TGCAGCGTTGTCGAACAGCGACTCACCGGGGAGCTGTTTTTT.

J is TRBJ2-1 and V is TRBV5-1; 10 positions agree with TRBD1. Germline V gene sequence: CDR1 SGHRS, CDR2 YFSETQ. Trimming cost V 4 bases and J 7 bases; bases outside gene matches: 14. The CDR3 spans 17 residues. This CDR3 is CASSHEPRDRGPNEQFF. The CDR3 region has the DNA TGCGCCAGCAGCCACGAACCCCGGGACAGGGGACCTAATGAGCAGTTCTTC.

This chain connects TRBV9 to TRBJ2-3, with D uncertain. This CDR3 is built from 12 residues. Trimming took 5 bases from V and 0 from J, leaving 4 bases between them. The germline CDR1 and CDR2 sequences are SGDLS and YYNGEE. The CDR3 sequence is CASRGSTDTQYF. The CDR3 DNA sequence: TGTGCCAGCAGGGGCAGCACAGATACGCAGTATTTT.

This clone was picked up a small number of times. The chain employs TRBV29-1 and TRBJ2-1, with TRBD2 matching 10 bases. Germline assignment: CDR1 SQVTM and CDR2 ANQGSEA. The CDR3 consists of 14 residues. The junction had 6 bases not matched to a gene; V was cut back by 8 bases and J by 2 bases. CDR3 protein: CSLKREGPYNEQFF. Here the CDR3 DNA reads TGCAGCCTGAAGCGGGAGGGCCCCTACAATGAGCAGTTCTTC.